A selection of T cell receptor beta chains follows, all from one sample in a study of T cells in Graves' hyperthyroidism and ophthalmopathy. Each CDR3 protein gets one entry after TCRdb re-called the multiplex PCR reads with MiXCR. Among roughly 560,000 distinct CDR3 sequences listed, under 15% were seen once. The source material was blood. The receptors here all came from a woman in her 40s with Graves' ophthalmopathy. CDR3s include the opening cysteine and the closing phenylalanine or tryptophan. The D gene is left open where the match is weak. The size field is filled for only some rows; it gives once, few, many or a size class.

J	V	size	D	DNA	CDR3
TRBJ1-3	TRBV30	NA	TRBD1	TGTGCCTGGAGTGAGCTCGGACAGGTTGTACTTGGAAACACCATATATTTT	CAWSELGQVVLGNTIYF
TRBJ1-1	TRBV7-8	once	TRBD1	TGTGCCAGCAGCCTAGAACAGGGGGCACGAAGAACTGAAGCTTTCTTT	CASSLEQGARRTEAFF
TRBJ2-7	TRBV2	many	TRBD2	TGTGCCAGCGGTCGGCTAGCGGGAGTCGAGTACGAGCAGTACTTC	CASGRLAGVEYEQYF
TRBJ1-3	TRBV20-1	many	TRBD1	TGCAGTGCTAGCGACAGGGGGTCCGGAAACACCATATATTTT	CSASDRGSGNTIYF
TRBJ1-1	TRBV30	many	NA	TGTGCCTGGAGAGGGTGGGCCAGGCTCGCCACTGAAGCTTTCTTT	CAWRGWARLATEAFF
TRBJ1-2	TRBV12-3/TRBV12-4	NA	TRBD1	TGTGCCAGCAGACTGGGACAGGGACATGGCTACACCTTC	CASRLGQGHGYTF
TRBJ2-7	TRBV6-1	many	NA	TGTGCCAGCGGGGCAGTATACGAGCAGTACTTC	CASGAVYEQYF
TRBJ1-1	TRBV29-1	NA	NA	TGCAGCGTTGAGGGTCAGATGACTGAAGCTTTCTTT	CSVEGQMTEAFF
TRBJ1-2	TRBV28	many	TRBD1	TGTGCCAGCAGTTTCACAGGGGGCAACTATGGCTACACCTTC	CASSFTGGNYGYTF
TRBJ1-2	TRBV6-2/TRBV6-3	many	TRBD1	TGTGCCAGCAGTGACCGGGACAGGGTCTATGGCTACACCTTC	CASSDRDRVYGYTF
TRBJ2-7	TRBV7-3	many	NA	TGTGCCAGCAGCTTAAGGGGCTCATGGGGCTCCGAGCAGTACTTC	CASSLRGSWGSEQYF
TRBJ2-7	TRBV20-1	NA	NA	TGCAGTGCTAGAGTAGGTGCCCTCGAGCAGTACTTC	CSARVGALEQYF
TRBJ2-7	TRBV5-4	few	TRBD2	TGTGCCAGCAGCTTGACCCCGGGACTAGCGGCTTCCTACGAGCAGTACTTC	CASSLTPGLAASYEQYF
TRBJ2-7	TRBV10-1	many	TRBD2	TGCGCCAGCAGTGAGCTAGCGGGAGGCTCCTACGAGCAGTACTTC	CASSELAGGSYEQYF
TRBJ1-1	TRBV20-1	few	TRBD1	TGCAGTGCCAAGACAGGGTTATACAGGGCTGAAGCTTTCTTT	CSAKTGLYRAEAFF
TRBJ1-5	TRBV6-2/TRBV6-3	NA	TRBD1	TGTGCCAGCAGTTACTCGACGGACAGGGTTTGGCAGCCCCAGCATTTT	CASSYSTDRVWQPQHF
TRBJ1-1	TRBV6-2/TRBV6-3	NA	NA	TGTGCCAGCAGAGACGACAGACCGAACACTGAAGCTCTCTTT	CASRDDRPNTEALF
TRBJ1-2	TRBV19	many	NA	TGTGCCAGTACCTATAGCTCCAGGTCGGACTATGGCTACACCTTC	CASTYSSRSDYGYTF
TRBJ1-1	TRBV27	many	NA	TGTGCCAGCAGGGAGAGGGGTGGAGAAGCTTTCTTT	CASRERGGEAFF
TRBJ1-5	TRBV30	many	NA	TGTGCCTGGAGTGTTCTCGGCCGAGGGCCCCAGCATTTT	CAWSVLGRGPQHF
TRBJ1-1	TRBV12-3/TRBV12-4	many	TRBD1	TGTGCCAGCAGAGAATACCCGGGACAGGGGAGAGTGGAAGCTTTCTTT	CASREYPGQGRVEAFF
TRBJ1-2	TRBV29-1	many	TRBD1	TGCAGCGTATCTATACAGGGGGATGGCTACACCTTC	CSVSIQGDGYTF
TRBJ2-7	TRBV6-2/TRBV6-3	many	NA	TGTGCCGCAAGCCGGGGAGACAGATCGACCTACGAGCAGTACTTC	CAASRGDRSTYEQYF
TRBJ1-1	TRBV6-5	many	NA	TGTGCCAGCAGTTATTCCGGGCAGGGAGGGTACACTGAAGCTTTCTTT	CASSYSGQGGYTEAFF
TRBJ2-7	TRBV7-9	NA	TRBD1	TGTGCCAGCAGCACCCCCGGGACAGACTTTTACGAGCAGTACTTC	CASSTPGTDFYEQYF
TRBJ2-2	TRBV6-5	many	NA	TGTGCCAGCAGTTACCGGTCGACCGGGGAGCTGTTTTTT	CASSYRSTGELFF
TRBJ2-7	TRBV6-5	many	NA	TGTGCCAGCAGTTCCGGGACCCTTGAGCAGTACTTC	CASSSGTLEQYF
TRBJ2-5	TRBV12-3/TRBV12-4	NA	NA	TGTGCCAGCAGTTCGAATATTGGGGGCCAAGGAGAGACCCAGTACTTC	CASSSNIGGQGETQYF
TRBJ2-7	TRBV7-9	once	NA	TGTGCCAGCAGTTTCCCCAGTCGGGGGGCGGACGAGCAGTACTTC	CASSFPSRGADEQYF
TRBJ1-5	TRBV7-8	NA	NA	TGTGCCAGCAGCTTAGAGGGCAGGGTCAATCAGCCCCAGCATTTT	CASSLEGRVNQPQHF
TRBJ2-5	TRBV27	many	TRBD2	TGTGCCAGCAGTCCCAGGACTAGCAACCAAGAGACCCAGTACTTC	CASSPRTSNQETQYF
TRBJ2-5	TRBV7-9	many	TRBD2	TGTGCCAGCAGCTACCTAGCGGGATTGTACCAAGAGACCCAGTACTTC	CASSYLAGLYQETQYF
TRBJ2-7	TRBV20-1	many	TRBD2	TGCAGTGCGGGGGGGGGAGCCTCCTACGAGCAGTACTTC	CSAGGGASYEQYF
TRBJ1-1	TRBV10-3	many	TRBD1	TGTGCCATCAGTGGCATGAGGGACAGTGACACTGAAGCTTTCTTT	CAISGMRDSDTEAFF
TRBJ1-1	TRBV11-2	NA	NA	TGTGCCAGCAGCTTAGTAGGGGGACTCCCGAACACTGAAGCTTTCTTT	CASSLVGGLPNTEAFF
TRBJ2-5	TRBV7-2	many	TRBD2	TGTGCCAGCAGCTTTAGGACTAGCGAAGAGACCCAGTACTTC	CASSFRTSEETQYF
TRBJ1-1	TRBV28	many	NA	TGTGCCAGCAGCACCCGGCCCGAAGCTTTCTTT	CASSTRPEAFF
TRBJ2-2	TRBV6-1	many	NA	TGTGCCAGCAGTCTGACAGAAATGGCCGGGGAGCTGTTTTTT	CASSLTEMAGELFF
TRBJ1-2	TRBV30	many	TRBD1	TGTGCCTTCTCCCGGACAGGGGTATATGGCTACACCTTC	CAFSRTGVYGYTF
TRBJ2-5	TRBV12-3/TRBV12-4	many	TRBD2	TGTGCCAGCAGTGCGGGAGGTAGCGGGAGGGCCCGTCGAGAGACCCAGTACTTC	CASSAGGSGRARRETQYF
TRBJ2-7	TRBV12-3/TRBV12-4	many	NA	TGTGCCAGCAGTCCATTTACTAGTATGGGGCAGTACTTC	CASSPFTSMGQYF
TRBJ2-5	TRBV20-1	many	NA	TGCAGTGCAACCAACGAACCGGGTTCCCAAGAGACCCAGTACTTC	CSATNEPGSQETQYF
TRBJ1-2	TRBV25-1	many	NA	TGTGCCAGCAGTGCCTACTCAGTCGATGGCTACACCTTC	CASSAYSVDGYTF
TRBJ1-2	TRBV12-3/TRBV12-4	many	NA	TGTGCCAGCTCGACAATCGGGGGCAGGCTCTCTAGCTATGGCTACACCTTC	CASSTIGGRLSSYGYTF
TRBJ2-2	TRBV12-3/TRBV12-4	many	NA	TGTGCCAGCAGTTCCTCCTCGACACCCGCGAACACCGGGGAGCTGTTTTTT	CASSSSSTPANTGELFF
TRBJ2-5	TRBV28	many	TRBD1	TGTGCCAGCAGTCTACTAACAGGGGAAGGCCAGTACTTC	CASSLLTGEGQYF
TRBJ1-5	TRBV7-9	many	NA	TGTGCCAGCAGCTTATACGATCAGCCCCAGCATTTT	CASSLYDQPQHF
TRBJ2-3	TRBV3-1	NA	NA	TGTGCCAGCAGCCAAGAGGGCCCCGGACTATTAACGCCCGTTTTT	CASSQEGPGLLTPVF
TRBJ2-7	TRBV11-2	NA	NA	TGTGCCAGCAGCTTAGGGTTCGGATCTTACTCCTACGAGCAGTACTTC	CASSLGFGSYSYEQYF
TRBJ1-2	TRBV6-1	many	NA	TGTGCCAGCAGTGCGGCAGATAACTATGGCTACACCTTC	CASSAADNYGYTF